This T cell receptor beta chain is drawn from a study of CD8 T cells in Susac syndrome. This clonotype turned up a few times. Its antigen is currently unknown. Study-wide points: TCR sequencing and HLA analysis covered a relatively small number of individuals.

V lost 2 bases, J lost 4 bases, and 6 bases lay in between. The germline V gene encodes CDR1 MNHEY and CDR2 SVGEGT. This CDR3 is 12 amino acids long. Treatment-naive patients with stable or active relapsing-remitting disease were the multiple sclerosis controls. Reverse transcription used about 0.45 to 1 ug RNA and random hexamers. TCRdb processed the immunoSEQ multiplex PCR reads anew with MiXCR; each CDR3 protein has one entry. The table includes a few hundred thousand distinct CDR3 sequences, roughly 85% detected once. The source material was CD8+ T cells from PBMCs. V usage is TRBV6-2 or TRBV6-3 and J usage is TRBJ2-7; no definite D call. This receptor was taken from a human donor with multiple sclerosis. As DNA, the CDR3 is TGTGCCAGCAGTTACGAATGGTACGAGCAGTACTTC. Its protein product is CASSYEWYEQYF.